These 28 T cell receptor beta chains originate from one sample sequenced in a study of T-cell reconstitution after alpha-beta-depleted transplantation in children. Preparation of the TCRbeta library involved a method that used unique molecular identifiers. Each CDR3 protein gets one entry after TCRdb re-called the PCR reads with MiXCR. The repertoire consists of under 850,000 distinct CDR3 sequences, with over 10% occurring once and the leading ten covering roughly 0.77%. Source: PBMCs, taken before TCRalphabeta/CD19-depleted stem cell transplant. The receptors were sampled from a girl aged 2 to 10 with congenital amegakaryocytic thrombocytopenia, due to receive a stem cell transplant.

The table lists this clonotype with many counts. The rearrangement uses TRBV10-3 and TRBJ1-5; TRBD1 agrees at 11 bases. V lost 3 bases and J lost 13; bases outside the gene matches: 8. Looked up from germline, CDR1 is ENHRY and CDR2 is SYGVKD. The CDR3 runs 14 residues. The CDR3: CAISEGQGASQQHF. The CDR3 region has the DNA TGTGCCATCAGTGAAGGACAGGGGGCAAGTCAACAGCATTTT.

For the CDR3, the DNA is TGTGCCAGCAGCCGGGGACTAGCGGGAGAAATTGAGCAGTACTTC. Translation: CASSRGLAGEIEQYF. This sequence joins TRBV4-2 and TRBJ2-7, with 14 bases lining up with TRBD2. The CDR3 totals 15 residues. V lost 4 bases and J lost 7; bases outside the gene matches: 6. From germline, CDR1 is LGHNA and CDR2 YNFKEQ.

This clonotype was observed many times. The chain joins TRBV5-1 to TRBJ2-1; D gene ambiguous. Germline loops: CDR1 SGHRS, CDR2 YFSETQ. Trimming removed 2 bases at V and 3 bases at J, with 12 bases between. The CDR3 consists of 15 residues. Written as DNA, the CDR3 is TGCGCCAGCAGCTTCAATCTGGGTAACTACAATGAGCAGTTCTTC. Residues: CASSFNLGNYNEQFF.

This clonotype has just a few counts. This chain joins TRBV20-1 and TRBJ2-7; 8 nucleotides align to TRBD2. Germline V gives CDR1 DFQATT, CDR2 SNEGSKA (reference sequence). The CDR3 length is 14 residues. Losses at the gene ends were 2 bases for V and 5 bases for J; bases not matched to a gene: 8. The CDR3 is CSARPGLGQDEQYF. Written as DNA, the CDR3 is TGCAGTGCTAGACCGGGACTAGGTCAAGACGAGCAGTACTTC.

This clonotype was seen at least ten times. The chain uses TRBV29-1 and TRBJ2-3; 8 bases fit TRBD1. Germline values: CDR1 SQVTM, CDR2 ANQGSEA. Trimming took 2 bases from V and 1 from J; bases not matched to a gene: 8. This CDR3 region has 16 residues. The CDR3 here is CSVEWRQGHRTDTQYF. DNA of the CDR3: TGCAGCGTTGAATGGCGACAGGGGCACCGCACAGATACGCAGTATTTT.

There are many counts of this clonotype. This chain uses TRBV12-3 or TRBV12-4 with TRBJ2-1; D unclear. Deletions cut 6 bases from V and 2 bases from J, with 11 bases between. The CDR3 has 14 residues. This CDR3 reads CASSPIRAYNEQFF. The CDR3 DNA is TGTGCCAGCAGCCCTATTCGGGCCTACAATGAGCAGTTCTTC.

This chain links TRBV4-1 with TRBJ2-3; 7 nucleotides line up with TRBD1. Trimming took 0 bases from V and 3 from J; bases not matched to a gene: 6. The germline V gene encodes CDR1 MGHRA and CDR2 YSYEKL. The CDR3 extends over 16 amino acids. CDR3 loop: CASSQDRRQGTDTQYF. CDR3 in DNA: TGCGCCAGCAGCCAAGATAGGAGACAGGGAACAGATACGCAGTATTTT.

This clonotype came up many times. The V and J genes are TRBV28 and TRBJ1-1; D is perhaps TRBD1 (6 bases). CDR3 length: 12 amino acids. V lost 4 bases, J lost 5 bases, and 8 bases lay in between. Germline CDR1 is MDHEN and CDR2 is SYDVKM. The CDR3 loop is CASSSGATEAFF. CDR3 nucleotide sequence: TGTGCCAGCAGTTCAGGGGCAACTGAAGCTTTCTTT.

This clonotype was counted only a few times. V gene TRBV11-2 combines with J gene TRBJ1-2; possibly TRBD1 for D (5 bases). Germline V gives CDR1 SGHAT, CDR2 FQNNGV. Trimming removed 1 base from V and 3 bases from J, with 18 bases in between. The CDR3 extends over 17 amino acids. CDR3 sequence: CASSLGFWLGPDYGYTF. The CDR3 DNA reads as TGTGCCAGCAGCTTAGGTTTTTGGTTGGGGCCTGACTATGGCTACACCTTC.

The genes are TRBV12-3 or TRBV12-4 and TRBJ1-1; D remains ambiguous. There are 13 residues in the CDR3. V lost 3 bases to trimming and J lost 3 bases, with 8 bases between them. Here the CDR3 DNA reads TGTGCCAGCAGTTTTTCAGCGGACACTGAAGCTTTCTTT. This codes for CASSFSADTEAFF.

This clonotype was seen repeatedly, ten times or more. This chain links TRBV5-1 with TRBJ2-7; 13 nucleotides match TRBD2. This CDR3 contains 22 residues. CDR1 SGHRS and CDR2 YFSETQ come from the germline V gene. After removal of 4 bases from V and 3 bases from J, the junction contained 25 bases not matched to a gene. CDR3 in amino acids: CASSARENDRPGLAGPNYEQYF. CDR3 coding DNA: TGCGCCAGCAGCGCAAGAGAGAATGATCGCCCGGGACTAGCGGGACCGAACTACGAGCAGTACTTC.

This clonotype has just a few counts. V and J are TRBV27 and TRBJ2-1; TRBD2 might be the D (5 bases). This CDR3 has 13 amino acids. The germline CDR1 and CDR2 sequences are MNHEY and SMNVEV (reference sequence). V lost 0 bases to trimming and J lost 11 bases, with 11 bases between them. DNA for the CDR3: TGTGCCAGCAGTTTATCGGGGAGTCTCCAGCAGTTCTTC. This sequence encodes CASSLSGSLQQFF.

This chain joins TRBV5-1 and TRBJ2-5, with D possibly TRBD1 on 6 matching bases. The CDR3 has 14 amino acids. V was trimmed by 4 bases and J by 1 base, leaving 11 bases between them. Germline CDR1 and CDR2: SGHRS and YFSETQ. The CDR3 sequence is CASSHQGFQETQYF. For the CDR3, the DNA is TGCGCCAGCAGCCACCAGGGGTTCCAAGAGACCCAGTACTTC.

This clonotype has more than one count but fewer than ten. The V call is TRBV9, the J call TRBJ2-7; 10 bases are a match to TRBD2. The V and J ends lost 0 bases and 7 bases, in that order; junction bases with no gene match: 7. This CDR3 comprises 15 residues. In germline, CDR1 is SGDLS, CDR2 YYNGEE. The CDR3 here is CASSVDRGLAREQYF. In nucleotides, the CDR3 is TGTGCCAGCAGCGTAGATCGGGGACTAGCGCGGGAGCAGTACTTC.

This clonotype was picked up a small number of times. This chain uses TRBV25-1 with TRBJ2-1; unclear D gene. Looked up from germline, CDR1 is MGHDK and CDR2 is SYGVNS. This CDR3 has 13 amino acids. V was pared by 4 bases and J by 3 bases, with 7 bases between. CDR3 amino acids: CASSARNYNEQFF. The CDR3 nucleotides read TGTGCCAGCAGTGCGCGGAACTACAATGAGCAGTTCTTC.

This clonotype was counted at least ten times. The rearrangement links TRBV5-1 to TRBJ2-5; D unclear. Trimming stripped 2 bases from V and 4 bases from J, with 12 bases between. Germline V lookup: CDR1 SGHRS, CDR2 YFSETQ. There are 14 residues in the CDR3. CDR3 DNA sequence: TGCGCCAGCAGCTTCGGTTCAATGGCAGAGACCCAGTACTTC. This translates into CASSFGSMAETQYF.

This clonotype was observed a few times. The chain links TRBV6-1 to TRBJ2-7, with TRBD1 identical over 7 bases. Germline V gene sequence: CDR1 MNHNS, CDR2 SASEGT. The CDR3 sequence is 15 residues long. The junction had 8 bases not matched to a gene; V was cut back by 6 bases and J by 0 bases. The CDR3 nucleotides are TGTGCCAGCAGCCGCACCGGGACAGACTCCTACGAGCAGTACTTC. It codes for CASSRTGTDSYEQYF.

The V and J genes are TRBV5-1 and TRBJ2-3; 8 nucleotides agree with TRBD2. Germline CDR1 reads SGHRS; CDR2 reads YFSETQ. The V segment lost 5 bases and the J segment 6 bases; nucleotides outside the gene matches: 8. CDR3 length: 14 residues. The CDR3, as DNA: TGCGCCAGCAGAACCGGACTAGCAATCGATACGCAGTATTTT. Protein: CASRTGLAIDTQYF.

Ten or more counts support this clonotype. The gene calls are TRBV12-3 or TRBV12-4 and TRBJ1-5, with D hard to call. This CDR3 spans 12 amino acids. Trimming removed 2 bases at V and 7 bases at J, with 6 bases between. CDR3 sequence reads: CASSLRYQPQHF. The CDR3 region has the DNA TGTGCCAGCAGTTTAAGGTACCAGCCCCAGCATTTT.

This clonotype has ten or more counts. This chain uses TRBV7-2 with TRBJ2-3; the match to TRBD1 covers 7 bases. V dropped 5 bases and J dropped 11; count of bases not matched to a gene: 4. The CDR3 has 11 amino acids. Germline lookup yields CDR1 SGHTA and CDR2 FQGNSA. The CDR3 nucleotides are TGTGCCAGCAGCACCGGGACAGTGCAGTATTTT. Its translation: CASSTGTVQYF.

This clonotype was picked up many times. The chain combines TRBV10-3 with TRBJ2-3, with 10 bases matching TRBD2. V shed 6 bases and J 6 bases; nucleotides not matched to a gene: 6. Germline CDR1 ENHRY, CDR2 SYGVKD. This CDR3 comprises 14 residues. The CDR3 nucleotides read TGTGCCATCAGGGAGCGGGAGGGGCGGGATACGCAGTATTTT. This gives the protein CAIREREGRDTQYF.

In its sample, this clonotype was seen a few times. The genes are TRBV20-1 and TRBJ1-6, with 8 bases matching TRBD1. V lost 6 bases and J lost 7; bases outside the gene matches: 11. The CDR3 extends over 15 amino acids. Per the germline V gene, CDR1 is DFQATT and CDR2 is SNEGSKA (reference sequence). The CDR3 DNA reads TGCAGTGCCCCCGCAGGGGGCATAGGCAATTCACCCCTCCACTTT. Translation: CSAPAGGIGNSPLHF.

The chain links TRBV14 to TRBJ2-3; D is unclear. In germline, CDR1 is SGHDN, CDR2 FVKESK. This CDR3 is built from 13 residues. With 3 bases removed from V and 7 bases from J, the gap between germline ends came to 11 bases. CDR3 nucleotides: TGTGCCAGCAGCCACGCGTCGAGTCATACGCAGTATTTT. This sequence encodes CASSHASSHTQYF. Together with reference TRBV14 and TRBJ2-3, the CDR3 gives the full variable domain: EAGVTQFPSHSVIEKGQTVTLRCDPISGHDNLYWYRRVMGKEIKFLLHFVKESKQDESGMPNNRFLAERTGGTYSTLKVQPAELEDSGVYFCASSHASSHTQYFGPGTRLTVL.

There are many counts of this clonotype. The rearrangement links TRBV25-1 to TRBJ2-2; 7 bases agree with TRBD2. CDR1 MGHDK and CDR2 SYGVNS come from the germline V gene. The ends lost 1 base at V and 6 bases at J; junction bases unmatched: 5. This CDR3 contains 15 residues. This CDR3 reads CASSESGGGSGELFF. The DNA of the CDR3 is TGTGCCAGCAGTGAATCGGGAGGTGGGTCCGGGGAGCTGTTTTTT.

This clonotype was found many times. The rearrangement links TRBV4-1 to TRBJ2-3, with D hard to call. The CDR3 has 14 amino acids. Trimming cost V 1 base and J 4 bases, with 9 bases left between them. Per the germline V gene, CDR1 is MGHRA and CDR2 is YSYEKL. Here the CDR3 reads CASSQAVDSDTQYF. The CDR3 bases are TGCGCCAGCAGCCAAGCAGTGGATTCAGATACGCAGTATTTT.

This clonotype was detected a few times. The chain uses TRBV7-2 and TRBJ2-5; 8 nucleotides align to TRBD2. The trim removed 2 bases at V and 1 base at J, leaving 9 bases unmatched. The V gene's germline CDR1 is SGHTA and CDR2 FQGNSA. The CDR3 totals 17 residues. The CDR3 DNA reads TGTGCCAGCAGCTTATGGGTCGCGGGAGGTGGCCAAGAGACCCAGTACTTC. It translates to CASSLWVAGGGQETQYF.

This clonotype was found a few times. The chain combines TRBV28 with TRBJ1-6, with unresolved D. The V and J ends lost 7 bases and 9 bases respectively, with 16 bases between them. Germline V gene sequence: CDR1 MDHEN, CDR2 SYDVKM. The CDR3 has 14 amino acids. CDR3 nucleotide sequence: TGTGCCAGCACCCTGGTATCTGGAACTTCACCCCTCCACTTT. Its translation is CASTLVSGTSPLHF.

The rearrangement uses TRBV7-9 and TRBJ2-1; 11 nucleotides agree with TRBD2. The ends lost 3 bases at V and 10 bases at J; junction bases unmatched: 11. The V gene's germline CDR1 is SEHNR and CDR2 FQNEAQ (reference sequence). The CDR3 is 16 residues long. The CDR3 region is CASSFQGLAVHREQFF. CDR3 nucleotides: TGTGCCAGCAGCTTTCAGGGACTAGCGGTTCATCGAGAGCAGTTCTTC.